This TCR beta chain was sequenced in a study of T cell responses to AZD1222 COVID-19 vaccine. Across the whole study: Both about-4-week and about-12-week second-dose recipients were combined.

Points on this clone: Antigen unknown.

Study-level points and caveats: Spike-specific TCR breadth and depth grew following two AZD1222 doses. Distributed over spike, vaccine-associated CD4 TCRs predominated at 160-218 and 743-854.

Per germline, CDR1 MNHEY and CDR2 SVGEGT. Trimming took 6 bases from V and 6 from J; bases not matched to a gene: 4. This CDR3 has 12 residues. Sequencing was performed with immunoSEQ multiplex PCR; in TCRdb, only in-frame clones are kept and a portion is missing. The table has around 110,000 clones, more than 70% seen once. Sample: peripheral blood, taken on day 0 of AZD1222 vaccination. The J gene is TRBJ2-7, the V gene TRBV6-2 or TRBV6-3; 8 nucleotides line up with TRBD1. The clonotype originates from an adult in good health. This chain's CDR3 is CASSLQGGEQYF. The DNA for the CDR3 is TGTGCCAGCAGCCTACAGGGGGGCGAGCAGTACTTC.